One sample yielded the 13 T cell receptor beta chains listed below, sequenced in a study of tumor and adjacent non-tumor tissue in lung cancer. The template was RNA from unsorted bulk tissue. Three rounds of nested PCR, following a modified ARM-PCR protocol, produced the TCRbeta library. TCRdb passed the multiplex PCR reads through MiXCR, listing each CDR3 protein once. The table shows tens of thousands of distinct CDR3 sequences, with approximately 68% occurring only once. Source material: lung tumor tissue. These receptors all stem from a woman aged 65 to 85 with non-small cell lung cancer.

This clonotype was seen a single time. A much larger clone lies one base from this, so it may be a read error. The V gene is TRBV5-1, the J gene TRBJ2-1; TRBD2 matches at 7 bases. The CDR3 spans 14 residues. Germline CDR1 SGHRS, CDR2 YFSETQ. CDR3 sequence: CASSPFSGQNERFF. The CDR3, as DNA: TGCGCCAGCAGCCCATTTAGCGGGCAGAATGAGCGGTTCTTC.

Concerning this clonotype: The junction does not match germline at one end; this may be a read error. The chain has TRBV6-1 and TRBJ1-5; D gene uncertain. The CDR3 has 16 residues. CDR1 and CDR2 (germline): MNHNS, SASEGT. This CDR3 reads CACSEANTRADQPQHF. CDR3 sequence (DNA): TGTGCCTGCAGTGAAGCCAATACAAGGGCGGATCAGCCCCAGCATTTT.

This clonotype was found many times. This chain links TRBV29-1 with TRBJ1-2; D perhaps matches TRBD1 (6 bases). The CDR3 is 11 residues long. Trimming removed 4 bases from V and 5 bases from J, with 8 bases in between. CDR1 and CDR2 (germline): SQVTM, ANQGSEA. The CDR3 sequence is CSVVRGYGYTF. CDR3 coding DNA: TGCAGCGTTGTCAGGGGTTATGGCTACACCTTC.

In regard to this clonotype: Since no conserved phenylalanine or tryptophan closes the CDR3, a read error is the likely cause. In nucleotides, the CDR3 is TGCAGCGTCAAGGGACTAGTGGGAGGAGGAGAGACCCAGTACATC. Protein sequence: CSVKGLVGGGETQYI. J is TRBJ2-5 and V is TRBV29-1, with 8 nucleotides matching TRBD2. V shed 6 bases and J 4 bases; nucleotides not matched to a gene: 13. The CDR3 totals 15 residues. Germline CDR1 and CDR2: SQVTM and ANQGSEA.

Details on this clonotype: This may be a read error: a much more frequent sequence differs by one nucleotide. This CDR3 fails to terminate in the conserved phenylalanine or tryptophan, so it likely reflects a read error. The chain combines TRBV29-1 with TRBJ2-1; TRBD1 might be the D (5 bases). Looked up from germline, CDR1 is SQVTM and CDR2 is ANQGSEA. The CDR3 consists of 12 residues. V shed 6 bases and J shed 2 bases, with 8 bases lying between them. The CDR3 protein is CSVTRAYNEQFL. The DNA of the CDR3 is TGCAGCGTCACCAGGGCCTACAATGAGCAGTTCCTC.

The chain has TRBV6-4 and TRBJ2-3; D perhaps matches TRBD1 (5 bases). Deletions cut 9 bases from V and 4 bases from J, with 35 bases between. There are 20 residues in the CDR3. Germline CDR1 and CDR2: MRHNA and SNTAGT. The CDR3 here is CASPPRVADTNGKTADTQYF. CDR3 coding DNA: TGTGCCAGTCCGCCCCGGGTGGCGGACACTAACGGAAAGACAGCAGATACGCAGTATTTT.

The chain uses TRBV6-5 and TRBJ2-6; maybe TRBD2 (5 bases). The CDR3 covers 16 residues. Germline V gene lookup returns CDR1 MNHEY and CDR2 SVGAGI. Trimming cost V 0 bases and J 9 bases, with 15 bases left between them. CDR3 in DNA: TGTGCCAGCAGTTACTCTCGGGGTTCTGGTGTCAACGTCCTGACTTTC. The encoded protein is CASSYSRGSGVNVLTF.

About this clonotype: Relative to the germline gene, one junction end is altered; a read error may explain this. The chain combines TRBV29-1 with TRBJ2-2; perhaps TRBD2 as D (5 bases). This CDR3 has 13 amino acids. Germline CDR1 is SQVTM and CDR2 is ANQGSEA. CDR3 sequence reads: CSVEDGGTGELFF. The CDR3 nucleotides read TGCAGCGTTGAAGATGGTGGCACCGGGGAGCTATTTTTT.

This clonotype has at least ten counts. V is TRBV14 and J is TRBJ2-1; possible D gene TRBD2, 6 bases. Per germline, CDR1 SGHDN and CDR2 FVKESK. Between the trimmed V and J ends, which lost 3 bases and 8 bases, there was a span of 23 bases. This CDR3 region has 17 residues. The CDR3 reads CASSHSRWSGGRDEQFF. CDR3 DNA sequence: TGTGCCAGCAGCCACAGCAGGTGGAGCGGAGGGCGGGATGAGCAGTTCTTC.

This clonotype was counted once. The genes are TRBV29-1 and TRBJ2-6, with a weak D call TRBD1 (5 bases). Germline V CDR1 and CDR2: SQVTM, ANQGSEA. The CDR3 spans 15 residues. V lost 6 bases and J lost 8, with 20 bases in between. CDR3 DNA: TGCAGCGTGTCAGGGTGGGGTACTGTGACCAACGTCCTGACTTTC. It codes for CSVSGWGTVTNVLTF.

In its sample, this clonotype was seen once. It is likely a read error, because the conserved phenylalanine at the end of the CDR3 is missing. It is unclear where the CDR3 begins or ends on the DNA, so no DNA is shown, and the CDR3 is as TCRdb lists it. V gene TRBV5-6 combines with J gene TRBJ1-1; TRBD1 is taken as the D call from the table, unchecked against the DNA. Germline assignment: CDR1 SGHDT and CDR2 YYEEEE. The CDR3 is 13 residues long, ends included. The CDR3 region is CASSFGTDTEALL.

A remark on this clonotype: The junction and the germline gene differ at one end; a read error may be behind it. The chain couples TRBV28 to TRBJ1-5, with D unresolved. There are 15 residues in the CDR3. The germline V gene encodes CDR1 MDHEN and CDR2 SYDVKM. The chain's CDR3 is CASSLSNKGGQPQHF. The CDR3, as DNA: TGTGCCAGCAGCTTGTCCAACAAGGGTGGGCAGCCCCAGCATTTC.

About this clonotype itself: At one end the junction does not follow the germline gene, possibly because of a read error. As DNA, the CDR3 is TGTGCCATCAGCTCCCATCAATCGACATTGAACACCGGGGAGCTGTTTTTT. This sequence encodes CAISSHQSTLNTGELFF. The V call is TRBV11-3, the J call TRBJ2-2; D is unclear. Per the germline V gene, CDR1 is SGHNT and CDR2 is YENEEA. The CDR3 runs to 17 residues.